A few counts support the clone carrying this T cell receptor beta chain. The CDR3 totals 15 residues. From germline, CDR1 is SGHKS and CDR2 YYEKEE (reference sequence). V shed 4 bases and J shed 0 bases, with 11 bases lying between them. The source of the sample is a study of response to subunit inactivated influenza vaccine. TCRdb fed the RT-PCR reads into MiXCR, producing one record per CDR3 protein. Here the sample spans just under 550,000 distinct CDR3 sequences, 20% to 25% being singletons. This sample also belongs to another study, concerning T cells expressing NK-cell markers. That report adds: The authors generated TCR beta cDNA through 5'RACE template switching with UMIs.

This chain links TRBV5-5 with TRBJ2-1; D might be TRBD1 (5 bases). The source material was CD4+ T cells sorted from PBMCs, sampled about 11 days after vaccination. This clonotype was obtained from a man between 50 and 59 years old who received an inactivated influenza vaccine. CDR3 amino acids: CASSIRDSSYNEQFF. As DNA, the CDR3 is TGTGCCAGCAGCATCCGTGACAGCTCCTACAATGAGCAGTTCTTC.